These 27 T cell receptor beta chains were sequenced from one sample in a study of pediatric ulcerative colitis. Data came from immunoSEQ multiplex PCR; TCRdb stores just in-frame clones and leaves some out. The sample has under 70,000 clones; 85% to 90% are singletons. The sequenced material came from blood. Every receptor here comes from a boy aged 10-17 years who was a control in a study of pediatric ulcerative colitis.

The sample holds a few counts of this clone. The chain links TRBV5-4 to TRBJ2-7; no clear D. Trimming stripped 2 bases from V and 7 bases from J, with 13 bases between. CDR1 is SGHNT, CDR2 YYREEE, per germline (reference sequence). The CDR3 extends over 13 amino acids. CDR3 in amino acids: CASSFVGRMEQYF. CDR3 DNA sequence: TGTGCCAGCAGCTTTGTCGGACGGATGGAGCAGTACTTC. Variable domain in full (rest from reference TRBV5-4 and TRBJ2-7): ETGVTQSPTHLIKTRGQQVTLRCSSQSGHNTVSWYQQALGQGPQFIFQYYREEENGRGNFPPRFSGLQFPNYSSELNVNALELDDSALYLCASSFVGRMEQYFGPGTRLTVT.

On this clone itself: Compared with germline, one end of the junction differs, possibly owing to a read error. The chain couples TRBV7-9 to TRBJ1-1; TRBD1 agrees at 8 bases. Germline V CDR1 and CDR2: SEHNR, FQNEAQ (reference sequence). The CDR3 totals 17 residues. In DNA form, the CDR3 reads TGTGCCAGCAGCCCGCGACCCCTTGGCAGGGGGCAAACTGAGGCTTTCTTT. It encodes CASSPRPLGRGQTEAFF.

V usage is TRBV2 and J usage is TRBJ1-1, with a weak D call TRBD1 (6 bases). CDR1 is SNHLY, CDR2 FYNNEI, per germline. V was pared by 4 bases and J by 6 bases, with 15 bases between. This CDR3 is built from 14 residues. The CDR3 loop reads CASSGAGAWAEAFF. Written as DNA, the CDR3 is TGTGCCAGCAGTGGTGCGGGGGCCTGGGCTGAAGCTTTCTTT.

This chain links TRBV4-3 with TRBJ1-2; TRBD1 matches 7 bases. The junction had 7 bases not matched to a gene; V was cut back by 0 bases and J by 0 bases. The CDR3 has 17 residues. Germline V lookup: CDR1 LGHNA, CDR2 YSLEER. The CDR3, as DNA: TGCGCCAGCAGCCAAGATTATCGGGACAGCGCTAACTATGGCTACACCTTC. Translated, it gives CASSQDYRDSANYGYTF.

The gene calls are TRBV4-3 and TRBJ1-5, with D possibly matching TRBD1 (5 bases). The CDR3 has 15 amino acids. V was cut by 0 bases and J by 4 bases, with 10 bases left in between. In germline, CDR1 is LGHNA, CDR2 YSLEER. The CDR3 sequence is CASSQDPQGNQPQHF. The CDR3, as DNA: TGCGCCAGCAGCCAAGATCCCCAGGGTAATCAGCCCCAGCATTTT.

The chain uses TRBV6-4 and TRBJ2-1, with 14 bases aligning to TRBD2. CDR1 is MRHNA, CDR2 SNTAGT, per germline. The CDR3 extends over 15 amino acids. Trimming removed 4 bases from V and 5 bases from J; junction bases left unmatched: 1. CDR3 protein: CASSAGLAGDNEQFF. The CDR3, as DNA: TGTGCCAGCAGTGCGGGACTAGCGGGAGACAATGAGCAGTTCTTC.

The J gene is TRBJ2-1, the V gene TRBV5-1, with TRBD1 matching 7 bases. The germline V gene encodes CDR1 SGHRS and CDR2 YFSETQ. The CDR3 has 12 residues. The V segment lost 4 bases and the J segment 7 bases; nucleotides outside the gene matches: 2. The CDR3 loop is CASSDRVNEQFF. CDR3 DNA sequence: TGCGCCAGCAGCGACAGGGTGAATGAGCAGTTCTTC.

This clone was counted once. The chain joins TRBV10-3 to TRBJ2-3, with TRBD2 matching 10 bases. CDR3 length equals 15 residues. V was pared by 6 bases and J by 2 bases, with 5 bases of the junction left unmatched. CDR1 and CDR2 from the germline V gene are ENHRY and SYGVKD. CDR3 region: CAISELAGDTDTQYF. The CDR3 coding sequence is TGTGCCATCAGCGAGCTAGCGGGAGACACAGATACGCAGTATTTT.

This chain joins TRBV2 and TRBJ2-1; D perhaps matches TRBD2 (5 bases). This CDR3 comprises 17 residues. Trimming left V 9 bases short and J 0 bases short, with 21 bases between. Germline loops: CDR1 SNHLY, CDR2 FYNNEI. CDR3 residues: CASFVISGSSSYNEQFF. CDR3 nucleotide sequence: TGTGCCAGTTTTGTTATCAGCGGATCGAGCTCCTACAATGAGCAGTTCTTC.

The J gene is TRBJ2-1, the V gene TRBV4-2; 14 bases line up with TRBD2. V was clipped by 3 bases and J by 1 base; unmatched bases: 5. Germline loops: CDR1 LGHNA, CDR2 YNFKEQ. The CDR3 runs to 18 residues. The DNA of the CDR3 is TGTGCCAGCAGCCAGGGGACTAGCGGGAGTGATTCCTACAATGAGCAGTTCTTC. Amino acids: CASSQGTSGSDSYNEQFF.

This clone appeared once. The rearrangement uses TRBV6-5 and TRBJ2-1; D is unresolved. This CDR3 contains 15 residues. Germline V gene data show CDR1 as MNHEY and CDR2 as SVGAGI. V was trimmed by 4 bases and J by 1 base, leaving 11 bases between them. In DNA, the CDR3 is TGTGCCAGCAGTTGGACGTCAGAATCCTACAATGAGCAGTTCTTC. It encodes CASSWTSESYNEQFF.

The chain has TRBV5-1 and TRBJ1-2, with D hard to call. Per the germline V gene, CDR1 is SGHRS and CDR2 is YFSETQ. Trimming cost V 4 bases and J 8 bases, with 21 bases left between them. The CDR3 runs to 15 residues. The CDR3 spells CASSLASPLVHGYTF. The CDR3, as DNA: TGCGCCAGCAGCCTAGCATCTCCCCTAGTACACGGCTACACCTTC.

The chain joins TRBV4-3 to TRBJ2-7; 8 bases line up with TRBD1. With 1 base clipped from V and 3 bases from J, the junction kept 11 bases outside the gene matches. Germline CDR1 LGHNA, CDR2 YSLEER. The CDR3 contains 17 residues. CDR3 nucleotides: TGCGCCAGCAGCCAAGGAACGTACGGACAGGGATACTACGAGCAGTACTTC. It specifies CASSQGTYGQGYYEQYF.

This clone was seen only a few times. The chain recombines TRBV9 with TRBJ1-1; D is undetermined. Between the trimmed V and J ends, which lost 0 bases and 9 bases, there was a span of 12 bases. CDR3 size: 13 residues. Germline CDR1 SGDLS, CDR2 YYNGEE. For the CDR3, the DNA is TGTGCCAGCAGCGTAGATCAGCTTTCGAAAGCTTTCTTT. Translated: CASSVDQLSKAFF. The full variable domain, with the rest looked up from reference TRBV9 and TRBJ1-1, is DSGVTQTPKHLITATGQRVTLRCSPRSGDLSVYWYQQSLDQGLQFLIQYYNGEERAKGNILERFSAQQFPDLHSELNLSSLELGDSALYFCASSVDQLSKAFFGQGTRLTVV.

J is TRBJ2-7 and V is TRBV29-1, with 7 bases aligning to TRBD1. The CDR3 covers 12 residues. The V and J ends lost 7 bases and 2 bases, in that order; junction bases with no gene match: 5. Germline values: CDR1 SQVTM, CDR2 ANQGSEA. The CDR3 loop is CSGRTGTYEQYF. DNA for the CDR3: TGCAGCGGCCGGACAGGAACCTACGAGCAGTACTTC.

The chain combines TRBV19 with TRBJ2-3; maybe TRBD1 (6 bases). Trimming pared 6 bases from V and 0 bases from J, leaving 16 bases between. Germline V lookup: CDR1 LNHDA, CDR2 SQIVND (reference sequence). This CDR3 spans 16 amino acids. CDR3 sequence: CASSKTGPLSTDTQYF. CDR3 DNA: TGTGCCAGTAGCAAGACAGGACCCCTCAGCACAGATACGCAGTATTTT.

The DNA of the CDR3 is TGTGCCAGCAGCTTACGCGGACAATCCGACGAGCAGTACTTC. Its translation: CASSLRGQSDEQYF. The V and J genes are TRBV7-8 and TRBJ2-7; maybe TRBD1 (5 bases). CDR3 size: 14 residues. Germline V gives CDR1 SGHVS, CDR2 FQNEAQ. Trimming took off 2 bases at V and 5 bases at J, with 13 bases between the two ends. The complete variable domain, with remaining parts taken from reference TRBV7-8 and TRBJ2-7, reads GAGVSQSPRYKVAKRGQDVALRCDPISGHVSLFWYQQALGQGPEFLTYFQNEAQLDKSGLPSDRFFAERPEGSVSTLKIQRTQQEDSAVYLCASSLRGQSDEQYFGPGTRLTVT.

The chain links TRBV7-6 to TRBJ2-7; 8 bases line up with TRBD2. Germline trimming cut 5 bases from V and 8 bases from J; bases unmatched to any gene: 14. The CDR3 runs to 15 residues. From germline, CDR1 is SGHVS and CDR2 FNYEAQ. CDR3 sequence: CASSPGGRGARKQYF. The DNA for the CDR3 is TGTGCCAGCAGCCCTGGGGGGCGGGGGGCTCGGAAGCAGTACTTC.

The rearrangement joins TRBV10-1 to TRBJ2-5; 11 bases map to TRBD2. CDR3 length: 16 amino acids. The V gene end was trimmed by 4 bases and the J gene end by 5 bases; junction bases not matched to a gene: 9. The germline V gene encodes CDR1 WNHNN and CDR2 SYGVQD (reference sequence). The CDR3 DNA reads TGCGCCAGCAGTGTGGATAGCGGGGGGGCCTGGGAGACCCAGTACTTC. Its protein is CASSVDSGGAWETQYF.

The rearrangement joins TRBV11-2 to TRBJ1-1, with 12 bases lining up with TRBD1. This CDR3 has 16 residues. Per the germline V gene, CDR1 is SGHAT and CDR2 is FQNNGV. V lost 5 bases and J lost 4; bases outside the gene matches: 8. The chain's CDR3 is CASSPWDRGLGTEAFF. DNA of the CDR3: TGTGCCAGCAGCCCGTGGGACAGGGGGCTGGGCACTGAAGCTTTCTTT. Supplemented by reference TRBV11-2 and TRBJ1-1, the full variable domain reads EAGVAQSPRYKIIEKRQSVAFWCNPISGHATLYWYQQILGQGPKLLIQFQNNGVVDDSQLPKDRFSAERLKGVDSTLKIQPAKLEDSAVYLCASSPWDRGLGTEAFFGQGTRLTVV.

The CDR3 loop is CASSSSGSPNQPQHF. Written as DNA, the CDR3 is TGTGCCAGCAGCTCATCGGGCTCACCGAATCAGCCCCAGCATTTT. The J gene is TRBJ1-5, the V gene TRBV7-2; D unresolved. This CDR3 is built from 15 residues. Trimming took off 4 bases at V and 4 bases at J, with 14 bases between the two ends. Germline lookup yields CDR1 SGHTA and CDR2 FQGNSA.

The genes are TRBV10-3 and TRBJ2-1, with no clear D. CDR1 and CDR2 from the germline V gene are ENHRY and SYGVKD. This CDR3 has 12 amino acids. Between the trimmed V and J ends, which lost 4 bases and 9 bases, there was a span of 10 bases. In DNA form, the CDR3 reads TGTGCCATCAGTGTAAACAGCTTTGAGCAGTTCTTC. Its translation is CAISVNSFEQFF.

The rearrangement links TRBV4-3 to TRBJ2-1, with D perhaps TRBD2 (6 bases). Germline V CDR1 and CDR2: LGHNA, YSLEER. Trimming pared 1 base from V and 1 base from J, leaving 11 bases between. CDR3 length: 16 amino acids. The CDR3 spells CASSQGERVSYNEQFF. In DNA, the CDR3 is TGCGCCAGCAGCCAAGGGGAGCGGGTGTCCTACAATGAGCAGTTCTTC.

The chain uses TRBV7-2 and TRBJ1-3; D is undetermined. Per germline, CDR1 SGHTA and CDR2 FQGNSA. Trimming took off 5 bases at V and 0 bases at J, with 8 bases between the two ends. The CDR3 is 14 residues long. The CDR3 sequence is CASSIQSSGNTIYF. The DNA for the CDR3 is TGTGCCAGCAGCATACAGAGCTCTGGAAACACCATATATTTT.

This rearrangement joins TRBV2 to TRBJ1-3; D remains ambiguous. The CDR3 spans 15 residues. V lost 7 bases and J lost 1, with 14 bases in between. Germline V lookup: CDR1 SNHLY, CDR2 FYNNEI. CDR3 loop: CASIDDHLSGNTIYF. The CDR3 nucleotides read TGTGCCAGCATAGACGACCACCTATCTGGAAACACCATATATTTT.

This clone showed up just a few times. V is TRBV9 and J is TRBJ2-7, with TRBD2 as a possible D gene (6 bases). Trimming cost V 0 bases and J 5 bases, with 9 bases left between them. Per the germline V gene, CDR1 is SGDLS and CDR2 is YYNGEE. The length of the CDR3 is 13 residues. The CDR3 here is CASSVGGEDEQYF. CDR3 nucleotides: TGTGCCAGCAGCGTAGGGGGGGAGGACGAGCAGTACTTC.

V usage is TRBV10-3 and J usage is TRBJ1-1; 10 bases are a match to TRBD1. Trimming at V came to 5 bases and at J to 6 bases, leaving 9 bases not matched to a gene. The CDR3 contains 15 residues. Germline V gene data show CDR1 as ENHRY and CDR2 as SYGVKD. The CDR3 loop reads CAISYSGTGEAEAFF. The CDR3 DNA follows: TGTGCCATCAGTTATTCCGGGACAGGGGAAGCTGAAGCTTTCTTT.